A selection of T cell receptor beta chains follows, all from one sample in a study of cytomegalovirus exposure and HLA in healthy donors. The method was immunoSEQ multiplex PCR; TCRdb's version includes in-frame clones alone and lacks a portion of them. The table shows a few hundred thousand clones, with 75% to 85% occurring only once. Sequencing was done on a sample of PBMCs. The receptor set was obtained from a woman aged 55 to 70 in good health and CMV-seropositive. CDR3s include the opening cysteine and the closing phenylalanine or tryptophan. Fields, in order: V gene, clone size, J gene, D gene, CDR3 DNA, CDR3 protein. A D gene is named only where the DNA matches it firmly. Rows may omit the clone size; those that give it use once, few, many or a size class.

TRBV7-9	few	TRBJ1-2	TRBD1	TGTGCCAGCACCGATCGGACAGGGGCGAGTGGCTACACCTTC	CASTDRTGASGYTF
TRBV6-5	-	TRBJ1-1	TRBD1	TGTGCCAGCAGTGACGGACAGGGAAACACTGAAGCTTTCTTT	CASSDGQGNTEAFF
TRBV29-1	-	TRBJ2-5	TRBD1	TGCAGCGTTGGACAGGGGGACGAGACCCAGTACTTC	CSVGQGDETQYF
TRBV5-1	-	TRBJ2-7	-	TGCGCCAGCAGCTTGCTTAGCAGTTTTTACGAGCAGTACTTC	CASSLLSSFYEQYF
TRBV30	few	TRBJ1-3	-	TGTGCCTGGTTGCGGAGCCGCTCTGGAAACACCATATATTTT	CAWLRSRSGNTIYF
TRBV11-2	once	TRBJ2-7	-	TGTGCCAGCAGCTTAGGGGGCTCGGAGTACTTC	CASSLGGSEYF
TRBV7-9	-	TRBJ2-7	TRBD2	TGTGCCAGCAACGGACTAGCGGGAGCCGAGCAGTACTTC	CASNGLAGAEQYF
TRBV6-5	-	TRBJ1-1	TRBD1	TGTGCCAGCAGTTACAGGGGACAGATGAACACTGAAGCTTTCTTT	CASSYRGQMNTEAFF
TRBV5-4	-	TRBJ2-7	-	TGTGCCAGCAGTCGTAGCGTTTCCAGCTCCTACGAGCAGTACTTC	CASSRSVSSSYEQYF
TRBV6-1	medium-sized	TRBJ2-7	TRBD2	TGTGCCAGCAGTGTTGGGACTAGCGGGGCTACCGAGCAGTACTTC	CASSVGTSGATEQYF
TRBV2	-	TRBJ2-7	TRBD2	TGTGCCAGCAGTGTTGGCGGGAGGGCCCGAGAGCAGTACTTC	CASSVGGRAREQYF
TRBV14	-	TRBJ1-2	-	TGTGCCAGCAGCCAAGATACATCCCCGACAGGACCTCACTATGGCTACACCTTC	CASSQDTSPTGPHYGYTF
TRBV7-2	-	TRBJ2-7	-	TGTGCCAGCAGCTTAGATGCAGTATCCTACGAGCAGTACTTC	CASSLDAVSYEQYF
TRBV7-8	few	TRBJ2-5	-	TGTGCCAGCAGCTCCGCCTGGGCCCAAGAGACCCAGTACTTC	CASSSAWAQETQYF
TRBV19	-	TRBJ1-2	-	TGTGCCACCCGCACCACCGCCCGGAGAGGGGGCTACACCTTC	CATRTTARRGGYTF